Listed below are T cell receptor beta chains from one sample, sequenced in a study of Graves' ophthalmopathy and Graves' hyperthyroidism. MiXCR, run by TCRdb on the multiplex PCR reads, gives a single entry per CDR3 protein. The sample carries 40,000 to 50,000 distinct CDR3 sequences, roughly half recorded once. Sequencing input: peripheral blood. These receptors were taken from an adult man with Graves' ophthalmopathy. Each CDR3 is given with its conserved first and last residue. D genes are given only for firm matches. The size entry is marked missing in some rows and otherwise reads once, few, many or a size class.

>TRBJ2-5|NA|NA|TRBV5-1|14
TGCGCCAGCAGCTTGGGACAGACCCAAGAGACCCAGTACTTC
CASSLGQTQETQYF
>TRBJ2-2|NA|once|TRBV6-2/TRBV6-3|12
TGTGCCAGCAGTTACAGGGAAGGGCAGCTGTTTTTT
CASSYREGQLFF
>TRBJ2-2|NA|many|TRBV2|14
TGTGCCAGCAGCCGAGGGCTCGACACCGGGGAGCTGTTTTTT
CASSRGLDTGELFF
>TRBJ1-3|NA|many|TRBV3-1|14
TGTGCCAGCAGCCAAGGACAGATAAGAAACACCATATATTTT
CASSQGQIRNTIYF
>TRBJ2-6|NA|many|TRBV5-6|16
TGTGCCAGCAGCTTGAAAGGGGGGTCTGGGGCCAACGTCCTGACTTTC
CASSLKGGSGANVLTF
>TRBJ2-6|TRBD1|NA|TRBV6-1|19
TGTGCCAGCCGAGGCAGGGGGCGGACCCCGAGCTCTGGGGCCAACGTCCTGACTTTC
CASRGRGRTPSSGANVLTF
>TRBJ2-1|NA|medium-sized|TRBV2|16
TGTGCCAGCAGGCCTAACATAGGAGGGGACTACAATGAGCAGTTCTTC
CASRPNIGGDYNEQFF
>TRBJ2-2|NA|medium-sized|TRBV7-2|12
TGTGCCAGCAGCTTAAGGGCGCAGGGGCTGTTTTTT
CASSLRAQGLFF
>TRBJ2-1|NA|NA|TRBV2|14
TGTGCCAGCCAGATCAGGACAGCCTACAATGAGCAGTTCTTC
CASQIRTAYNEQFF
>TRBJ1-2|TRBD1|NA|TRBV7-3|15
TGTGCCAGCAGCCCTCAAACAGGGGGTGGGCATGGCTACACCTTC
CASSPQTGGGHGYTF
>TRBJ2-3|NA|many|TRBV6-5|17
TGTGCCAGCAGACGACGTGGGGGCGGGGGCATCACAGATACGCAGTATTTT
CASRRRGGGGITDTQYF
>TRBJ2-1|NA|NA|TRBV19|14
TGTGTCAGTAGGGGCAGGGGAAAAGGGAATGGGCAGTTCTTC
CVSRGRGKGNGQFF
>TRBJ2-2|NA|NA|TRBV7-9|15
TGTGTCAGCAGCCTAGGGGGATCGAACACCGGGGAGCTGTTTTTT
CVSSLGGSNTGELFF
>TRBJ2-1|TRBD2|NA|TRBV6-1|15
TGTGCCAGCAAACTAGCGGGAGATTCGACCAATGAGCAGTTCTTC
CASKLAGDSTNEQFF
>TRBJ2-5|TRBD2|many|TRBV2|16
TGTGCCAGCAGTCGAGGACTAGCGGGGGGCCAAGAGACCCAGTACTTC
CASSRGLAGGQETQYF
>TRBJ2-5|TRBD2|NA|TRBV7-9|15
TGTGCCAGCAGCTTAGTTGGACTAGCGGGAACAAGATGGTACTTC
CASSLVGLAGTRWYF
>TRBJ2-2|TRBD2|many|TRBV6-1|15
TGTGCCAGCAGCGGGACTAGCGAGAATACCGGGGAGCTGTTTTTT
CASSGTSENTGELFF
>TRBJ2-2|NA|many|TRBV11-2|14
TGTGCCAGCAGCCTAATGGCGGGTGCCGGGGAGCTGTTTTTT
CASSLMAGAGELFF
>TRBJ2-7|NA|many|TRBV28|15
TGTGCCAGCAATGATGATCTAGGACCCTACTACGAGCAGTACTTC
CASNDDLGPYYEQYF
>TRBJ1-1|NA|many|TRBV12-3/TRBV12-4|14
TGTGCCAGCAGTTTTCAAATCACGGCGACTGAAGCTTTCTTT
CASSFQITATEAFF
>TRBJ1-2|NA|medium-sized|TRBV10-3|15
TGTGCCATCAGTGAAGGCTGGGGGCAGGGGTATGGCTACACCTTC
CAISEGWGQGYGYTF
>TRBJ2-2|TRBD2|many|TRBV6-5|19
TGTGCCAGCAGTCCCGCCGGGACTAGCGGGGGGGCGGTCACCGGGGAGCTGTTTTTT
CASSPAGTSGGAVTGELFF
>TRBJ2-3|NA|many|TRBV2|15
TGTGCCAGCGCCTTATTTCGACAGCTCGCAGATACGCAGTATTTT
CASALFRQLADTQYF
>TRBJ2-3|TRBD1|NA|TRBV5-1|16
TGCGCCAGCAGCTTTACCCCGGGACAGGGGAAAGATACGCAGTATTTT
CASSFTPGQGKDTQYF
>TRBJ2-7|NA|NA|TRBV20-1|13
TGCAGTGCTAGAGATCCCCGGGGGTTAGAGCAGTACTTC
CSARDPRGLEQYF
>TRBJ1-6|NA|once|TRBV9|16
TGTGCCAGCAGCGAAGAAGGGGGCTCCTATAATTCACCCCTCCACTTT
CASSEEGGSYNSPLHF
>TRBJ1-2|TRBD1|NA|TRBV20-1|13
TGCAGTGCTAGGGCACAGGGGAGGGATGGCTACACCTTC
CSARAQGRDGYTF
>TRBJ2-3|NA|many|TRBV6-4|14
TGTGCCAGCAGTGTCAGCGGGAGCACAGATACGCAGTATTTT
CASSVSGSTDTQYF
>TRBJ2-2|NA|NA|TRBV3-1|16
TGTGCCAGCAGCCAAGTCCTACGTGGCTACACCGGGGAGCTGTTTTTT
CASSQVLRGYTGELFF
>TRBJ1-2|NA|many|TRBV5-6|15
TGTGCCAGCAGCACCCCGGACAGACTCTTCGGGGGCTACACCTTC
CASSTPDRLFGGYTF
>TRBJ2-7|TRBD1|once|TRBV15|16
TGTGCCACCAGCAGAGAGAGGGGGACAGTCTCCTACGAGCAGTACTTC
CATSRERGTVSYEQYF
>TRBJ2-2|NA|many|TRBV5-8|15
TGTGCCAGCAGCTTAGGCATGACAAACACCGGGGAGCTGTTTTTT
CASSLGMTNTGELFF
>TRBJ2-5|NA|NA|TRBV14|13
TGTGCCAGCAGCCAAGGCTGGGAAGAGACCCAGTACTTC
CASSQGWEETQYF
>TRBJ1-1|NA|many|TRBV27|11
TGTGCCAGCAGAAGGAACACTGAAGCTTTCTTT
CASRRNTEAFF
>TRBJ2-6|NA|NA|TRBV4-2|16
TGTGCCAGCAGCCAAGATATGTCGACTGGGGCCAACGTCCTGACTTTC
CASSQDMSTGANVLTF
>TRBJ2-5|NA|many|TRBV12-3/TRBV12-4|16
TGTGCCAGCAGTTTAACCCTCAGTGGCCGCTCCGAGACCCAGTACTTC
CASSLTLSGRSETQYF
>TRBJ1-6|NA|NA|TRBV5-1|14
TGCGCCGGCAGCTCCACCGACGGAAATTCACCCCTCCACTTT
CAGSSTDGNSPLHF
>TRBJ2-3|TRBD2|many|TRBV7-9|16
TGTGCCAGCAGCCCAGGGACTAGCGGCAGCACAGATACGCAGTATTTT
CASSPGTSGSTDTQYF